Following are 13 T cell receptor beta chains from one sample sequenced in a study of T-cell reconstitution after alpha-beta-depleted transplantation in children. Unique molecular identifiers tagged the TCRbeta library. TCRdb redid the calling of the PCR reads with MiXCR, one entry per CDR3 protein. The sample lists some 830,000 distinct CDR3 sequences, 15% to 20% seen once, with just under 5% in the top ten. Sequences were derived from PBMCs, mostly from graft donor cells, sampled 360 days after TCRalphabeta/CD19-depleted stem cell transplant. The receptor source for this set is a male patient aged 10-17 years who had a stem cell transplant for acute lymphoblastic leukemia, so the T cells may come from the graft donor.

This clonotype occurred many times. The chain couples TRBV5-1 to TRBJ2-1; 13 nucleotides agree with TRBD2. The V gene end was trimmed by 5 bases and the J gene end by 10 bases; junction bases not matched to a gene: 12. CDR1 SGHRS and CDR2 YFSETQ come from the germline V gene. There are 16 residues in the CDR3. In nucleotides, the CDR3 is TGCGCCAGCAGTTTTCGACTAGCGGGAGGAACTTTGGAGCAGTTCTTC. Its translation: CASSFRLAGGTLEQFF. The entire variable domain, with the rest obtained from reference TRBV5-1 and TRBJ2-1, is as follows: KAGVTQTPRYLIKTRGQQVTLSCSPISGHRSVSWYQQTPGQGLQFLFEYFSETQRNKGNFPGRFSGRQFSNSRSEMNVSTLELGDSALYLCASSFRLAGGTLEQFFGPGTRLTVL.

The CDR3 DNA reads as TGTGCCAGCAGCTTCACAGGGGAAACTGAAGCTTTCTTT. Translation: CASSFTGETEAFF. The genes are TRBV7-3 and TRBJ1-1; 7 positions match TRBD1. The V and J ends lost 3 bases and 5 bases, in that order; junction bases with no gene match: 3. The CDR3 is 13 residues long. Germline loops: CDR1 SGHTA, CDR2 FQGTGA.

The chain uses TRBV5-1 and TRBJ1-2, with D possibly TRBD1 on 5 matching bases. The germline V gene has CDR1 SGHRS and CDR2 YFSETQ. Trimming cost V 0 bases and J 3 bases, with 12 bases left between them. The CDR3 contains 15 residues. CDR3 bases: TGCGCCAGCAGCTTGGTCGGGGACGGGTACTATGGCTACACCTTC. Protein sequence: CASSLVGDGYYGYTF. Variable domain in full (rest from reference TRBV5-1 and TRBJ1-2): KAGVTQTPRYLIKTRGQQVTLSCSPISGHRSVSWYQQTPGQGLQFLFEYFSETQRNKGNFPGRFSGRQFSNSRSEMNVSTLELGDSALYLCASSLVGDGYYGYTFGSGTRLTVV.

This clonotype was recorded a few times. The chain couples TRBV5-1 to TRBJ1-1; TRBD1 agrees at 7 bases. Trimming took 2 bases from V and 3 from J; bases not matched to a gene: 4. This CDR3 has 14 amino acids. CDR1 and CDR2 from the germline V gene are SGHRS and YFSETQ. Written as DNA, the CDR3 is TGCGCCAGCAGCTTAACCAGGGGGGACACTGAAGCTTTCTTT. It encodes CASSLTRGDTEAFF.

V is TRBV29-1 and J is TRBJ1-1; 9 bases match TRBD1. Germline V gives CDR1 SQVTM, CDR2 ANQGSEA. V gave up 1 base and J gave up 4 bases; unmatched junction bases: 1. The CDR3 is 13 amino acids. CDR3 coding DNA: TGCAGCGTTGAAGGACAGGGGGGCACTGAAGCTTTCTTT. Translated, it gives CSVEGQGGTEAFF.

In nucleotides, the CDR3 is TGTGCCAGCGGGCTCGGGATAAGCTCCTACAATGAGCAGTTCTTC. The encoded protein is CASGLGISSYNEQFF. This chain connects TRBV12-3 or TRBV12-4 to TRBJ2-1; D possibly corresponds to TRBD2 (5 bases). The CDR3 extends over 15 amino acids. V lost 8 bases and J 0 bases, leaving 14 bases between the germline ends.

The table lists this clonotype with many counts. V usage is TRBV29-1 and J usage is TRBJ2-7; D ambiguous. Germline lookup yields CDR1 SQVTM and CDR2 ANQGSEA. Trimming took 4 bases from V and 3 from J, leaving 13 bases between them. The CDR3 sequence is 13 residues long. The CDR3: CSVGSSGIYEQYF. CDR3 in DNA: TGCAGCGTTGGGTCCAGTGGGATCTACGAGCAGTACTTC.

This clonotype has more than one count but fewer than ten. The genes are TRBV20-1 and TRBJ2-3, with 10 bases that match TRBD1. J lost 2 bases, V lost 3 bases, and 8 bases had no gene match. CDR1 is DFQATT, CDR2 SNEGSKA, per germline (reference sequence). This CDR3 is built from 16 residues. The CDR3 protein is CSARLWGTGATDTQYF. The DNA of the CDR3 is TGCAGTGCTAGGCTTTGGGGGACAGGGGCCACAGATACGCAGTATTTT.

This clonotype was counted between two and nine times. The chain joins TRBV11-1 to TRBJ2-3, with 11 bases aligning to TRBD2. The germline CDR1 and CDR2 sequences are SGHAT and FQDESV (reference sequence). This CDR3 region has 21 residues. The V and J ends lost 4 bases and 0 bases, in that order; junction bases with no gene match: 18. Written as DNA, the CDR3 is TGTGCCAGCAGCTCCCGCCGACTAGCGGGACAATCTACCCTTAGCACAGATACGCAGTATTTT. Amino acids: CASSSRRLAGQSTLSTDTQYF.

There are many counts of this clonotype. The rearrangement links TRBV7-3 to TRBJ2-2; 8 nucleotides agree with TRBD1. Unmatched junction bases numbered 0, after V lost 2 bases and J lost 4 bases. Germline lookup yields CDR1 SGHTA and CDR2 FQGTGA. The CDR3 has 14 residues. The CDR3 DNA follows: TGTGCCAGCAGCTTAGACAGGGGCACCGGGGAGCTGTTTTTT. This sequence encodes CASSLDRGTGELFF.

The chain is built from TRBV18 and TRBJ2-3, with D uncertain. This CDR3 contains 14 residues. Between the trimmed V and J ends, which lost 1 base and 3 bases, there was a span of 8 bases. CDR1 and CDR2 (germline): KGHSH, LQKENI. The CDR3 reads CASSPQVRTDTQYF. CDR3 nucleotide sequence: TGTGCCAGCTCACCACAGGTCCGGACAGATACGCAGTATTTT. The variable domain in full, completed from reference TRBV18 and TRBJ2-3, reads NAGVMQNPRHLVRRRGQEARLRCSPMKGHSHVYWYRQLPEEGLKFMVYLQKENIIDESGMPKERFSAEFPKEGPSILRIQQVVRGDSAAYFCASSPQVRTDTQYFGPGTRLTVL.

In this sample, this clonotype turned up many times. The chain is built from TRBV11-2 and TRBJ1-1; D is ambiguous. CDR1 is SGHAT, CDR2 FQNNGV, per germline. The V and J ends lost 4 bases and 0 bases respectively, with 12 bases between them. The CDR3 covers 15 residues. CDR3 sequence reads: CASSYPVKMNTEAFF. DNA for the CDR3: TGTGCCAGCAGCTACCCGGTAAAAATGAACACTGAAGCTTTCTTT.

This clonotype was seen repeatedly, ten times or more. The V call is TRBV18, the J call TRBJ2-3; D is unclear. Germline values: CDR1 KGHSH, CDR2 LQKENI. The CDR3 is made up of 13 amino acids. Trimming removed 8 bases from V and 3 bases from J, with 12 bases in between. CDR3 residues: CASSPRETDTQYF. The CDR3 DNA reads as TGTGCCAGCAGCCCCCGAGAAACAGATACGCAGTATTTT.